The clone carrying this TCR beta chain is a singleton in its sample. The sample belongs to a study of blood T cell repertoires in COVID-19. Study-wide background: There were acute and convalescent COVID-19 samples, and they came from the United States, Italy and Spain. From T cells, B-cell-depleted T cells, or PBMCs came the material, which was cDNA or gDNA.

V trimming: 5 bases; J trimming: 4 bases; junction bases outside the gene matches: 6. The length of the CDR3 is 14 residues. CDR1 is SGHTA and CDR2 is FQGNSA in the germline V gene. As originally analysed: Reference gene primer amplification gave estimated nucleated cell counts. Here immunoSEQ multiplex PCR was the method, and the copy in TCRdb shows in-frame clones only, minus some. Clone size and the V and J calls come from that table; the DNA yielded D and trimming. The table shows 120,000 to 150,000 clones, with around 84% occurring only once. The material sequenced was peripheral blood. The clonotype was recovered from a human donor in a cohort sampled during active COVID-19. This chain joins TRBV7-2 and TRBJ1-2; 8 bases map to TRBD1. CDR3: CASSPQGALYGYTF. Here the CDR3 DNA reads TGTGCCAGCAGCCCTCAGGGGGCCCTCTATGGCTACACCTTC.